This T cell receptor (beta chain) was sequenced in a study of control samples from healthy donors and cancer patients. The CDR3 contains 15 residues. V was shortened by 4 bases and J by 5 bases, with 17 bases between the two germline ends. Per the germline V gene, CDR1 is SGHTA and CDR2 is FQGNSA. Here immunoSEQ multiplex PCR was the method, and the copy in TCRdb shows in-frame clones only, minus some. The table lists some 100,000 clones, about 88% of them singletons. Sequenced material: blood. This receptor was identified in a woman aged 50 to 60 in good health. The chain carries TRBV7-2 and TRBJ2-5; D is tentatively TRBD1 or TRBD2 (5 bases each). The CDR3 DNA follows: TGTGCCAGCAGCTCAGACAGCGGATCCGGGGAGACCCAGTACTTC. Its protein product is CASSSDSGSGETQYF.